The clone carrying this T cell receptor (beta chain) was picked up a small number of times. Its antigen remains unknown. This CDR3 is built from 13 residues. Looked up from germline, CDR1 is SQVTM and CDR2 is ANQGSEA. The V end was cut by 7 bases, the J end by 5 bases, with 14 bases between. Molecules of cDNA were individually given unique molecular identifiers that were attached to them. TCRdb passed the 5' RACE reads through MiXCR, listing each CDR3 protein once. Of about 33,000 distinct CDR3 sequences detected, about 4.7% appear once; the ten largest clones hold 13% to 15%. The sample comes from a study of early T cells in non-severe SARS-CoV-2 infection. On the study more broadly: The input, bulk RNA from unsorted whole blood, was sequenced, and chains were unpaired.

Study-wide points: There was a bias toward anti-spike CD8 responses in VDJdb matching, which missed private and CD4 specificities.

J is TRBJ2-2 and V is TRBV29-1; maybe TRBD1 (5 bases). Sequencing was carried out using whole blood. The sequence came from an adult who was a healthcare worker with PCR-confirmed SARS-CoV-2 infection or an uninfected control (not recorded which). The CDR3 here is CSGSAGMTGELFF. CDR3 nucleotide sequence: TGCAGCGGATCCGCAGGGATGACCGGGGAGCTGTTTTTT.